This T cell receptor (beta chain) is drawn from a study of blood T cell repertoires in COVID-19. Study overall: COVID-19 samples from acute and convalescent phases originated in the United States, Italy and Spain. The analysed material was cDNA or gDNA that came from T cells, B-cell-depleted T cells, or PBMCs.

Repertoires were generated with immunoSEQ multiplex PCR, while TCRdb's copy carries only in-frame clones and drops some. In the table there are about 350,000 clones, around nine tenths of which are singletons. Assignments of participants to cohorts depended upon their own reported clinical history. Germline values: CDR1 LNHNV, CDR2 YYDKDF (reference sequence). The CDR3 loop spans 16 amino acids. The V gene lost 7 bases and the J gene lost 6 bases, with 22 bases spanning the gap. This clone was seen a handful of times. The clonotype comes from a woman aged 30 to 39 who had been exposed to COVID-19. V usage is TRBV15 and J usage is TRBJ1-3; TRBD1 might be the D (5 bases). Material for sequencing was PBMCs or T cells enriched from blood (not recorded which). The CDR3 reads CATTQGSGFVENTIYF. The CDR3 DNA sequence: TGTGCCACCACCCAGGGTAGTGGGTTCGTTGAAAACACCATATATTTT.